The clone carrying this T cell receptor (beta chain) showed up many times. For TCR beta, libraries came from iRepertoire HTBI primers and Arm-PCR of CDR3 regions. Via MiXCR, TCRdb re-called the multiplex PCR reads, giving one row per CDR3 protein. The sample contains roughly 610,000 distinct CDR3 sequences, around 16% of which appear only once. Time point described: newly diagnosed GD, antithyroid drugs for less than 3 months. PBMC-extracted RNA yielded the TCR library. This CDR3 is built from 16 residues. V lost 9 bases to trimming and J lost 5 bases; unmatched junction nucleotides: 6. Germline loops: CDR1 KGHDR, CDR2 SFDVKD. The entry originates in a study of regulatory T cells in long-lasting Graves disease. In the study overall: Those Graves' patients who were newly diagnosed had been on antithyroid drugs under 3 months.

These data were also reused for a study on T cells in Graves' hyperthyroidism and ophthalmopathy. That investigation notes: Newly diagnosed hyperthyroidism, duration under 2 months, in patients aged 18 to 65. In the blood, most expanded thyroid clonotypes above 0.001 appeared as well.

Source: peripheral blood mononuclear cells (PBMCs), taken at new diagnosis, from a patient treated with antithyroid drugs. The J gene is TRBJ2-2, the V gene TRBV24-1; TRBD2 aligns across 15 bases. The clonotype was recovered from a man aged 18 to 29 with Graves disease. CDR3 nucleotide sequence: TGTGCCACCCACCCGGGGACTAGCGGGAGGACCGGGGAGCTGTTTTTT. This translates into CATHPGTSGRTGELFF.